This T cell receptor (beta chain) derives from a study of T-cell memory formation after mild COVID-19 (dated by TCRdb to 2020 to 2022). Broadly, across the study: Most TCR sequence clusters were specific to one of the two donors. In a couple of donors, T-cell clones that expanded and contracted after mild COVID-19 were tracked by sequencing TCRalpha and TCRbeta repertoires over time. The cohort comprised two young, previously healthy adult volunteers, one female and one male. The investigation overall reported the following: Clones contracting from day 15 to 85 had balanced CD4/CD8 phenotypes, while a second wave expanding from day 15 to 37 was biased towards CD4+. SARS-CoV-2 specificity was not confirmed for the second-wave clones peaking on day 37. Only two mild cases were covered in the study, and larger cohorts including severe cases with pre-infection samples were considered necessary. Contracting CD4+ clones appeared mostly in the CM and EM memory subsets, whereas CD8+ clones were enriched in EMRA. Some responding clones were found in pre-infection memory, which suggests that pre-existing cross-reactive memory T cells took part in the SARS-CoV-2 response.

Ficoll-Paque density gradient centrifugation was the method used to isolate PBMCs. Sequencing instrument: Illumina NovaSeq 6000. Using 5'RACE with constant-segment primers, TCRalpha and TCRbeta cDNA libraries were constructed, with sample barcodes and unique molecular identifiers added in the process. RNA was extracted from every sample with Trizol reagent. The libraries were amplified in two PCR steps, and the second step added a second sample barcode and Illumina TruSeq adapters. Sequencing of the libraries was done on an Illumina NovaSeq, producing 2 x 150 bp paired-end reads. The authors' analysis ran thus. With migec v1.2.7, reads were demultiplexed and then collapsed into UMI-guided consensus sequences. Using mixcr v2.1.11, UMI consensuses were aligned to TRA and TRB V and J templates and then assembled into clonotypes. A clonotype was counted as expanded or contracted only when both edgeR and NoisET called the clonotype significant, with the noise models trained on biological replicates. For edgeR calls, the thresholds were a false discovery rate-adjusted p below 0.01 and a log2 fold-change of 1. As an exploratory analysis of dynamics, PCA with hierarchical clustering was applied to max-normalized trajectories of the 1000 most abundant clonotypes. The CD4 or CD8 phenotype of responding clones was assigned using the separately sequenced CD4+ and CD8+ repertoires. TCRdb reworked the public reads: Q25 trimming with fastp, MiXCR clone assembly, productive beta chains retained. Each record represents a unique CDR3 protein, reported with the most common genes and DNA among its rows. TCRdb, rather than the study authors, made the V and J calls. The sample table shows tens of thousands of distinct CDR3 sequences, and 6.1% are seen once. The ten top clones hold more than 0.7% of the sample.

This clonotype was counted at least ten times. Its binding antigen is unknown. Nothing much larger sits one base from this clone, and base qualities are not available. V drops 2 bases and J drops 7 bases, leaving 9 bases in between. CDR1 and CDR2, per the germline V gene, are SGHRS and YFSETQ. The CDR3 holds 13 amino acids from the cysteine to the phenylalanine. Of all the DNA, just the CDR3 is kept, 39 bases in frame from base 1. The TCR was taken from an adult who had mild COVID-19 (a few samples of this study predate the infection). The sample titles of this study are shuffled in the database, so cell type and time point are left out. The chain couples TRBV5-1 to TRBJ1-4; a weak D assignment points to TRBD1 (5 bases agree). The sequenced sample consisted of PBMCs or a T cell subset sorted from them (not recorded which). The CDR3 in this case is CASSFQGGEKLFF. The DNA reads TGCGCCAGCAGCTTCCAGGGAGGTGAAAAACTGTTTTTT.